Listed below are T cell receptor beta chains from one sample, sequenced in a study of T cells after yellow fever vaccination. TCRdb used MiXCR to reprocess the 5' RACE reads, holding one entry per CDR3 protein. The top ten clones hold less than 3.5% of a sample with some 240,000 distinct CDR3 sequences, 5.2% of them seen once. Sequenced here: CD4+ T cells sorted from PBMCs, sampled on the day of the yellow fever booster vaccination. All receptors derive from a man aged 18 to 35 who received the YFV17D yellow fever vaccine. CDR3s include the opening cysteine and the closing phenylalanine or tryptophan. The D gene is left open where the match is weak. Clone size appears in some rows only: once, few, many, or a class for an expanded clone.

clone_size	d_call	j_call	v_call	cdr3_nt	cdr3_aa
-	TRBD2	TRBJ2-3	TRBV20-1	TGCAGTGCTAGAGATCTCGCGGGGGGGTTAGCAGATACGCAGTATTTT	CSARDLAGGLADTQYF
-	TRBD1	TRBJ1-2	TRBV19	TGTGCCAGTAGCGCCGGGACAGGACGGATCCGCTATGGCTACACCTTC	CASSAGTGRIRYGYTF
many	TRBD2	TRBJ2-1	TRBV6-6	TGTGCCAGCAGAGCGACTAGCGTGAAGTTCTTC	CASRATSVKFF
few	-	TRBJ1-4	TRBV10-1	TGCGCCAGCAGTGAGTCGGGCAACGGAAAACTGTTTTTT	CASSESGNGKLFF
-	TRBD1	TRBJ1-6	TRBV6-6	TGTGCCAGCAGTTACGGACCCCCGGGACAGAATTCACCCCTCCACTTT	CASSYGPPGQNSPLHF
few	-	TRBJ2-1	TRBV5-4	TGTGCCAGCAGCTTCGGGCCAAACAATGAGCAGTTCTTC	CASSFGPNNEQFF
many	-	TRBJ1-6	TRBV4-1	TGCGCCAGCAGCCACCAAACGCGGGGACCAAGGTTTCGTAATTCACCCCTCCACTTT	CASSHQTRGPRFRNSPLHF
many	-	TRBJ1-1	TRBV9	TGTGCCAGCAGCGTAGCTGTAGGAAGTGCGAACTCTGAAGCTTTCTTT	CASSVAVGSANSEAFF
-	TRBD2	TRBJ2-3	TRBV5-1	TGCGCCAGCAGCTTAGCCGGGACTAGCGGGGGGCAAGATACGCAGTATTTT	CASSLAGTSGGQDTQYF
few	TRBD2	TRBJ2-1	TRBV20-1	TGCAGTGCTAGAGAGCCCGGGGGGAATGACAATGAGCAGTTCTTC	CSAREPGGNDNEQFF
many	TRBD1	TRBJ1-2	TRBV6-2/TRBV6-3	TGTGCCAGCAGTTACTCGGGACAGTGGTATGGCTACACCTTC	CASSYSGQWYGYTF
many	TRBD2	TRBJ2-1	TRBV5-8	TGTGCCAGCAGGCGACTAGCGGGGGGGTTACCCCTCAATGAGCAGTTCTTC	CASRRLAGGLPLNEQFF
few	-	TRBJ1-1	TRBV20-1	TGCAGTGCTAGAGCCTACGGAGTTTCTGAAGCTTTCTTT	CSARAYGVSEAFF
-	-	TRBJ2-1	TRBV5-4	TGTGCCAGCAGCTTTGTGTCCAAGTGGCCGACGGGTGAGCAGTTCTTC	CASSFVSKWPTGEQFF